The next 6 T cell receptor beta chains were all read from a single sample in a study of cytomegalovirus exposure and HLA in healthy donors (dated by TCRdb to about 2017). Libraries were made using the immunoSEQ multiplex PCR assay. For the multiplex PCR, a mixture combining 60 forward primers for TCR Vbeta segments and 13 reverse primers for TCR Jbeta segments was used. As stored in TCRdb, this immuneACCESS dataset retains in-frame rearrangements with V and J assigned. A fraction of the clones does not appear; measured against another copy, unresolved V genes explain less than half of the discrepancy, and the remainder lacks a known reason. A total of 220,000 or so clones appear in this sample, almost 80% of them only once. The ten largest make up approximately 3.8% of the sample. The sequencing sample was made of PBMCs. These receptors were collected from a male donor in good health and CMV-seronegative.

The J gene is TRBJ2-1, the V gene TRBV21-1; the table names TRBD2, a call not compared with the DNA. TRBV21-1 is designated a pseudogene. The CDR3 loop spans 17 amino acids. This chain's CDR3 is CASSKALCREGLDEQFF. In DNA, the CDR3 is TGTGCCAGCAGCAAAGCGCTTTGCCGGGAGGGCCTGGATGAGCAGTTCTTC.

In DNA form, the CDR3 reads TGTGCCTGGAGCATTACTAGCAGCAACAATGAGCAGTTCTTC. Its protein product is CAWSITSSNNEQFF. The rearrangement links TRBV30 to TRBJ2-1, with D possibly TRBD2 on 6 matching bases. The CDR3 totals 14 residues. Germline V lookup: CDR1 GTSNPN, CDR2 SVGIG (reference sequence). V lost 3 bases to trimming and J lost 5 bases, with 14 bases between them. The whole variable domain, remainder taken from reference TRBV30 and TRBJ2-1, is SQTIHQWPATLVQPVGSPLSLECTVEGTSNPNLYWYRQAAGRGLQLLFYSVGIGQISSEVPQNLSASRPQDRQFILSSKKLLLSDSGFYLCAWSITSSNNEQFFGPGTRLTVL.

The rearrangement links TRBV5-1 to TRBJ1-1, with 8 bases lining up with TRBD1. The germline V gene has CDR1 SGHRS and CDR2 YFSETQ. The CDR3 loop spans 16 amino acids. Unmatched junction bases numbered 7, after V lost 3 bases and J lost 0 bases. The CDR3 nucleotides are TGCGCCAGCAGCTCCCTGGTGGACAGGGTGAACACTGAAGCTTTCTTT. This gives the protein CASSSLVDRVNTEAFF.

The rearrangement uses TRBV4-1 and TRBJ2-5; 10 bases match TRBD2. The germline V gene encodes CDR1 MGHRA and CDR2 YSYEKL. Losses at the gene ends were 4 bases for V and 1 base for J; bases not matched to a gene: 15. The CDR3 runs to 19 residues. The CDR3 region is CASSLFLASGRETQETQYF. The CDR3 region has the DNA TGCGCCAGCAGCCTTTTCTTAGCGAGCGGGAGGGAAACCCAAGAGACCCAGTACTTC.

This clone has more than one count but fewer than ten. This chain uses TRBV19 with TRBJ1-5, with TRBD1 as a possible D gene (6 bases). V lost 5 bases, J lost 13 bases, and 18 bases lay in between. Germline V lookup: CDR1 LNHDA, CDR2 SQIVND (reference sequence). The CDR3 spans 13 residues. In nucleotides, the CDR3 is TGTGCCAGTAGTCCTACAGGGATACGAAGTCAGCATTTT. Protein product: CASSPTGIRSQHF.

The gene calls are TRBV19 and TRBJ2-1, with TRBD2 identical over 9 bases. The V gene end was trimmed by 7 bases and the J gene end by 4 bases; junction bases not matched to a gene: 17. CDR3 length equals 18 residues. From germline, CDR1 is LNHDA and CDR2 SQIVND (reference sequence). The CDR3 loop is CASTLTLVSAGGYNEQFF. The CDR3 nucleotides read TGTGCCAGTACCCTAACCCTTGTATCAGCGGGAGGTTACAATGAGCAGTTCTTC.